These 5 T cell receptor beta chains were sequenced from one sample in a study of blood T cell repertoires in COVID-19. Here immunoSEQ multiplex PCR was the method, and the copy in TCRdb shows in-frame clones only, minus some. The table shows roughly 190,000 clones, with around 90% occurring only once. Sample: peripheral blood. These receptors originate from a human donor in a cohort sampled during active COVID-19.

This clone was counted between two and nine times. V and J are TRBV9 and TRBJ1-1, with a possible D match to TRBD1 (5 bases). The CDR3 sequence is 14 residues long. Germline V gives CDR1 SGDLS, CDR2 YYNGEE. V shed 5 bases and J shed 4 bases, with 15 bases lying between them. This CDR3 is CASSPSWGGTEAFF. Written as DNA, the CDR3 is TGTGCCAGCAGTCCGTCGTGGGGGGGCACTGAAGCTTTCTTT.

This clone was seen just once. Here the CDR3 reads CASSLGGGGSYEQYF. The DNA for the CDR3 is TGTGCCAGCAGTTTAGGCGGCGGGGGCTCCTACGAGCAGTACTTC. The rearrangement uses TRBV28 and TRBJ2-7; 7 bases are a match to TRBD2. There are 15 residues in the CDR3. V trimming: 2 bases; J trimming: 0 bases; junction bases outside the gene matches: 4. Germline values: CDR1 MDHEN, CDR2 SYDVKM.

CDR3: CSVSRDTSSSYNEQFF. In DNA, the CDR3 is TGCAGCGTATCCCGGGACACCTCGAGCTCCTACAATGAGCAGTTCTTC. The rearrangement uses TRBV29-1 and TRBJ2-1; the D gene is possibly TRBD1 (6 bases). With 6 bases removed from V and 0 bases from J, the gap between germline ends came to 18 bases. This CDR3 has 16 residues. Germline CDR1 reads SQVTM; CDR2 reads ANQGSEA.

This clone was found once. The CDR3 DNA reads as TGTGCCAGCAGGAGAGGAGCTAGCTACGAGCAGTACTTC. Translating it yields CASRRGASYEQYF. The V call is TRBV11-2, the J call TRBJ2-7; D gene uncertain. Germline V gives CDR1 SGHAT, CDR2 FQNNGV. The ends were cut back, 6 bases at V and 3 bases at J, with 12 bases in the middle. The length of the CDR3 is 13 residues.

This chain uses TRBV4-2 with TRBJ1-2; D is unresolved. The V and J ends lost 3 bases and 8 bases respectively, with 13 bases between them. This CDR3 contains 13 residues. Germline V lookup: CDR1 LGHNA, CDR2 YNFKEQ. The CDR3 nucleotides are TGTGCCAGCAGCCATTCCGGGGAGACGGGCTACACCTTC. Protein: CASSHSGETGYTF.